This TCR beta chain was documented in a study of T cell changes during pregnancy in multiple sclerosis. Clones were sequenced by immunoSEQ multiplex PCR, and TCRdb holds only the in-frame ones, with some missing. The sample has about 80,000 clones, about 91% seen once. The germline V and J ends were trimmed by 0 bases and 2 bases, with 10 bases remaining between them. The CDR3 has 15 residues. The germline gives CDR1 MNHEY, CDR2 SMNVEV (reference sequence). The sample was peripheral blood, taken before pregnancy. The origin of this receptor is a female donor with multiple sclerosis, enrolled in a pregnancy study. V gene TRBV27 combines with J gene TRBJ2-5, with unresolved D. The CDR3: CASSLSRRRQETQYF. The CDR3 nucleotides are TGTGCCAGCAGTTTATCGCGGCGGAGACAAGAGACCCAGTACTTC.